The clone carrying this T cell receptor beta chain was seen at least ten times. Its antigen is unidentified. These data come from a study of CD8 T cells in ankylosing spondylitis. Whole-study results and caveats: Within ankylosing spondylitis blood, a TCR beta motif made up of roughly eight highly homologous variants appeared to be characteristic.

It was by quantitative 5'-RACE with molecular barcodes that TCR beta libraries were made. TCRdb re-called the 5' RACE reads with MiXCR, one entry per CDR3 protein. The sample shows about 130,000 distinct CDR3 sequences, 10% to 12% of them seen only once. This TCR was sampled from a female donor with ankylosing spondylitis or in good health (not recorded which). Sequences were obtained from blood, either unsorted or a sorted T cell fraction (not recorded which).

CDR3 bases: TGTGCCAGCAGTCCCCCGGTAACTGGGAATCAGCCCCAGCATTTT. It codes for CASSPPVTGNQPQHF. The V gene is TRBV28, the J gene TRBJ1-5; D ambiguous. This CDR3 is built from 15 residues. Looked up from germline, CDR1 is MDHEN and CDR2 is SYDVKM. Deletions cut 5 bases from V and 4 bases from J, with 15 bases between.